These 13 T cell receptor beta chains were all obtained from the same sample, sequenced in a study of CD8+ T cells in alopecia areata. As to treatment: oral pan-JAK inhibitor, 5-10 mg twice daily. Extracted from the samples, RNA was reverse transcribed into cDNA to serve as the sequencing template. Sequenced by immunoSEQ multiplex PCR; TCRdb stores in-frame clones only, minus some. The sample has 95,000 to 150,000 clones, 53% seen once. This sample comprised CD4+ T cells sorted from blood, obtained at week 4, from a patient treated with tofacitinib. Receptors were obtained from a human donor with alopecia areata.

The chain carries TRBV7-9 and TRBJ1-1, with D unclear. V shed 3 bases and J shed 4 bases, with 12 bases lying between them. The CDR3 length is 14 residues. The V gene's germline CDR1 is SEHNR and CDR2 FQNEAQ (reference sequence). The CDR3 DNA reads TGTGCCAGCAGCTTCCACAGTGAAGTCACTGAAGCTTTCTTT. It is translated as CASSFHSEVTEAFF.

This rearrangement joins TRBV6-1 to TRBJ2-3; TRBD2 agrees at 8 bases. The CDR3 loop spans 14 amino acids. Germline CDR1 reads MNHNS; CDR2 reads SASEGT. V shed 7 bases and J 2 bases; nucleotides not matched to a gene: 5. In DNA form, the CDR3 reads TGTGCCAGCACCCCACTAGCGGCCACAGATACGCAGTATTTT. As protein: CASTPLAATDTQYF.

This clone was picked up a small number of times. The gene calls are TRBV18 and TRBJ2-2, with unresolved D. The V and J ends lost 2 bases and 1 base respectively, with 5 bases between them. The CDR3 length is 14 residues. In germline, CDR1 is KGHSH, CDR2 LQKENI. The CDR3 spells CASSPTRNTGELFF. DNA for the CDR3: TGTGCCAGCTCACCAACGAGGAACACCGGGGAGCTGTTTTTT.

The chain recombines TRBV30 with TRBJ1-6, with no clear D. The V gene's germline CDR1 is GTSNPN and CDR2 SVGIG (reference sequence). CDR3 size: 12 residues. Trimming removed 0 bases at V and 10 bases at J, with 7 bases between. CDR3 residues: CAWSVSESPLHF. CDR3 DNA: TGTGCCTGGAGTGTATCGGAGTCACCCCTCCACTTT.

The DNA of the CDR3 is TGCAGCGTGCGCGGGACAGGGTTGCCAGATACGCAGTATTTT. Its translation: CSVRGTGLPDTQYF. The chain links TRBV29-1 to TRBJ2-3; 9 bases align to TRBD1. Germline V lookup: CDR1 SQVTM, CDR2 ANQGSEA. The CDR3 sequence is 14 residues long. V lost 6 bases, J lost 4 bases, and 8 bases stayed unmatched.

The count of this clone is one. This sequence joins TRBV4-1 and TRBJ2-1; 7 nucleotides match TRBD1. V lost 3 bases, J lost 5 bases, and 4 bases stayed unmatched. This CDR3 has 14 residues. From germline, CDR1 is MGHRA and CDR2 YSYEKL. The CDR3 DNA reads TGCGCCAGCAGCCATTGGACAGGAGACAATGAGCAGTTCTTC. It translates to CASSHWTGDNEQFF.

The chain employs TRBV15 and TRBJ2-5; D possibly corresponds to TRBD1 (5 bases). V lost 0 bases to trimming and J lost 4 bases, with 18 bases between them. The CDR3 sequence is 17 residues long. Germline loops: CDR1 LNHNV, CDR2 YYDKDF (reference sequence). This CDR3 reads CATSRDRAAGYSETQYF. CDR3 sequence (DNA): TGTGCCACCAGCAGAGATCGTGCGGCAGGGTATTCAGAGACCCAGTACTTC.

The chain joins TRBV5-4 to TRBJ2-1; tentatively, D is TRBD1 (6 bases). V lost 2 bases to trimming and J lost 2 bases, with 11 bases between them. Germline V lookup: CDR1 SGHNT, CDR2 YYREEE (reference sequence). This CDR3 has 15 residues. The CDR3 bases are TGTGCCAGCAGCTTAGGGGGTAGTCCCTACAATGAGCAGTTCTTC. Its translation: CASSLGGSPYNEQFF.

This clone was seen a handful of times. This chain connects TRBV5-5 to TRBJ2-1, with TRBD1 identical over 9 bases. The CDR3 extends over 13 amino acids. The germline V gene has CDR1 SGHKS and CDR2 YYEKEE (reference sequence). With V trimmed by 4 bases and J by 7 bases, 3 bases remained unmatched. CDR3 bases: TGTGCCAGCAGCAAGGACAGGGGTAATGAGCAGTTCTTC. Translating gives CASSKDRGNEQFF.

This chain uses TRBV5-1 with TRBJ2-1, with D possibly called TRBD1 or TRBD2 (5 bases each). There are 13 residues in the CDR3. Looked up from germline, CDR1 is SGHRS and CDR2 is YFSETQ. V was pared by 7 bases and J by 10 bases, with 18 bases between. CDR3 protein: CASPWGSYEEQFF. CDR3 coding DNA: TGCGCCAGCCCCTGGGGGTCCTATGAGGAGCAGTTCTTC.

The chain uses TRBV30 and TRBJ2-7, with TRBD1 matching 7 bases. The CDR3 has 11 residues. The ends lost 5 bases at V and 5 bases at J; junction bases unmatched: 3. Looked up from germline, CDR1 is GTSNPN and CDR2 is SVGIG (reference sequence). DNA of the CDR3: TGTGCCTGGGACAGGGCGGACGAGCAGTACTTC. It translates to CAWDRADEQYF.

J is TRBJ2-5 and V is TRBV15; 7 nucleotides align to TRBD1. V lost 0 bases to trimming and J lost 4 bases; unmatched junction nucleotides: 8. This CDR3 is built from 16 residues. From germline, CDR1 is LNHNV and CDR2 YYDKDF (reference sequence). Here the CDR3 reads CATSRDADRPTETQYF. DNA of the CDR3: TGTGCCACCAGCAGAGATGCGGACAGGCCGACAGAGACCCAGTACTTC.

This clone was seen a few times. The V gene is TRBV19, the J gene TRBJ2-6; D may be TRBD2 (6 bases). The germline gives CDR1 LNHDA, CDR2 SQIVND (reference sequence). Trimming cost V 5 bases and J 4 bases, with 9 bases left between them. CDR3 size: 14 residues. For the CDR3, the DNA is TGTGCCAGTAGTGCGGGGCAAGGGGCCAACGTCCTGACTTTC. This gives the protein CASSAGQGANVLTF. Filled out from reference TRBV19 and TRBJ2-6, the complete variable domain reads DGGITQSPKYLFRKEGQNVTLSCEQNLNHDAMYWYRQDPGQGLRLIYYSQIVNDFQKGDIAEGYSVSREKKESFPLTVTSAQKNPTAFYLCASSAGQGANVLTFGAGSRLTVL.